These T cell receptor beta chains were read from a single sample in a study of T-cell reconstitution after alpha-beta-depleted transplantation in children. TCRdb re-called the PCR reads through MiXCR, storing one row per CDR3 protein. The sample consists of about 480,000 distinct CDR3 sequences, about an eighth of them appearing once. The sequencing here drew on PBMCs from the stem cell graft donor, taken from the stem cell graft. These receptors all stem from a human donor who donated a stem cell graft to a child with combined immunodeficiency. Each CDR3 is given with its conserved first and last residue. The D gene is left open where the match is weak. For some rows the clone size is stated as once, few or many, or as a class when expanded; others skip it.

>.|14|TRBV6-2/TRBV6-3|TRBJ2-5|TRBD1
CASSYWDRGETQYF
TGTGCCAGCAGTTACTGGGACAGGGGGGAGACCCAGTACTTC
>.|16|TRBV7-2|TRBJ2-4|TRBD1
CASSLAGTGGFDIQYF
TGTGCCAGCAGCTTAGCCGGGACAGGGGGTTTCGACATTCAGTACTTC
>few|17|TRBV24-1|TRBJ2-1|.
CATSEPQNRFMNNEQFF
TGTGCCACCAGTGAACCTCAGAACAGGTTTATGAACAATGAGCAGTTCTTC
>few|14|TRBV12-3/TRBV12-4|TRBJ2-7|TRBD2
CASSHRLAGDEQYF
TGTGCCAGCAGTCACAGACTAGCGGGAGACGAGCAGTACTTC
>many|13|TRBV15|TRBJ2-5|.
CATSRGIQETQYF
TGTGCCACCAGCAGAGGCATCCAAGAGACCCAGTACTTC
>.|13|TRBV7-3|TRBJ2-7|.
CASSPTTTGEQYF
TGTGCCAGCAGCCCTACGACAACAGGCGAGCAGTACTTC
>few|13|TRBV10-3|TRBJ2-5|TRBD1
CAIGTGAGQAQYF
TGTGCCATCGGGACCGGGGCCGGACAGGCCCAGTACTTC
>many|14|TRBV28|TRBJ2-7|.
CASSLPQGRDEQYF
TGTGCCAGCAGTTTGCCACAGGGACGGGACGAGCAGTACTTC
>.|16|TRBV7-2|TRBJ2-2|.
CASSLSGASYTGELFF
TGTGCCAGCAGCTTATCGGGGGCCTCGTACACCGGGGAGCTGTTTTTT
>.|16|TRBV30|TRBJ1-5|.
CAWSVGLRVGNQPQHF
TGTGCCTGGAGTGTAGGTTTACGGGTAGGGAATCAGCCCCAGCATTTT
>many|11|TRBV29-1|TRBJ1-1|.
CSVLRGTEAFF
TGCAGCGTTCTCAGGGGCACTGAAGCTTTCTTT
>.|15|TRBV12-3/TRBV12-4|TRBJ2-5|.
CASSLALEGEETQYF
TGTGCCAGCAGTTTAGCGCTCGAAGGAGAAGAGACCCAGTACTTC
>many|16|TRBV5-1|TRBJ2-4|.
CASSLSGSLAKNIQYF
TGCGCCAGCAGCTTGAGCGGGTCATTAGCCAAAAACATTCAGTACTTC
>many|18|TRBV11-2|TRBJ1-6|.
CASRKISGTLDSNSPLHF
TGTGCCAGCAGAAAAATCTCCGGGACCCTTGATTCCAATTCACCCCTCCACTTT
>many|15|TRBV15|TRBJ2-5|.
CATSRDQGRQETQYF
TGTGCCACCAGCAGAGATCAGGGCAGACAAGAGACCCAGTACTTC
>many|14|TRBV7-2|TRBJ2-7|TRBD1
CASTHRGRFYEQYF
TGTGCCAGCACCCACAGGGGAAGATTCTACGAGCAGTACTTC
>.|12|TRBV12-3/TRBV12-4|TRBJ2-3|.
CASSSGPRGQYF
TGTGCCAGCAGCTCGGGACCTCGAGGGCAGTATTTT
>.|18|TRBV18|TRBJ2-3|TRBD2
CASSHPSAGGFETDTQYF
TGTGCCAGCTCACACCCCTCAGCGGGAGGGTTCGAAACAGATACGCAGTATTTT
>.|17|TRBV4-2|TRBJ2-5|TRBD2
CASSQGFLAGVTETQYF
TGTGCCAGCAGCCAAGGTTTCCTAGCGGGAGTCACAGAGACCCAGTACTTC
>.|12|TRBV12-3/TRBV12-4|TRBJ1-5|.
CASTLGPQPQHF
TGTGCCAGCACCCTGGGACCGCAGCCCCAGCATTTT
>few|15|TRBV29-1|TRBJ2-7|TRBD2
CSVETSGRASYEQYF
TGCAGCGTTGAGACTAGCGGGAGGGCCTCCTACGAGCAGTACTTC
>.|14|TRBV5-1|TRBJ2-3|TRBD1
CASSLDRRGDTQYF
TGCGCCAGCAGCTTGGATCGCAGGGGGGATACGCAGTATTTT
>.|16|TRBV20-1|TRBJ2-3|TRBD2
CSARPRLAGFTDTQYF
TGCAGTGCTAGACCTCGACTAGCGGGGTTCACAGATACGCAGTATTTT
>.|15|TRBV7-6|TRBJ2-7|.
CASSLVALETYEQYF
TGTGCCAGCAGCTTAGTTGCTCTAGAGACCTACGAGCAGTACTTC
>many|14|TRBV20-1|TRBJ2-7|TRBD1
CSAQTGGSSYEQYF
TGCAGTGCCCAGACAGGGGGTTCTTCCTACGAGCAGTACTTC
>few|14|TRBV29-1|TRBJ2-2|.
CSVDRELNTGELFF
TGCAGCGTTGACCGCGAATTAAACACCGGGGAGCTGTTTTTT
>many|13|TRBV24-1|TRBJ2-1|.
CATSSGYYNEQFF
TGTGCCACCAGTAGCGGTTACTACAATGAGCAGTTCTTC
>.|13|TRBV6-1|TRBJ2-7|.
CASSSPSWGEQYF
TGTGCCAGCAGCTCCCCCTCCTGGGGGGAGCAGTACTTC
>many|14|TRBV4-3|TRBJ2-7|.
CASSQELGPFEQYF
TGCGCCAGCAGCCAAGAATTAGGACCCTTCGAGCAGTACTTC
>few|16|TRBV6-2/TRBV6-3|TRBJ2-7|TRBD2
CASSSTSGRSSYEQYF
TGTGCCAGCAGTTCTACTAGCGGGAGAAGCTCCTACGAGCAGTACTTC
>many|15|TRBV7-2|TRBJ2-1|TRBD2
CASSLTSDNYNEQFF
TGTGCCAGCAGCTTAACTAGCGACAATTACAATGAGCAGTTCTTC
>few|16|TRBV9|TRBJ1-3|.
CASSGYLKSSGNTIYF
TGTGCCAGCAGCGGCTATCTCAAGAGCTCTGGAAACACCATATATTTT
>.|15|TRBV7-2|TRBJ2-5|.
CASSLAWPEQETQYF
TGTGCCAGCAGCTTAGCGTGGCCCGAACAAGAGACCCAGTACTTC
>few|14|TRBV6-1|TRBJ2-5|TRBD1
CASRRTGGIETQYF
TGTGCCAGCAGGCGCACAGGGGGCATCGAGACCCAGTACTTC
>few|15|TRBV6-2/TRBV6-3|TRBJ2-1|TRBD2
CASSIIAGGYNEQFF
TGTGCCAGCAGTATAATAGCGGGGGGCTACAATGAGCAGTTCTTC
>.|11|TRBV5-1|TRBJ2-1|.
CASEGHNEQFF
TGCGCCAGCGAGGGCCACAATGAGCAGTTCTTC
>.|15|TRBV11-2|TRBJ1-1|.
CASSPIEGTNTEAFF
TGTGCCAGCAGCCCCATTGAGGGTACGAACACTGAAGCTTTCTTT
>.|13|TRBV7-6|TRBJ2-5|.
CASSPRPLETQYF
TGTGCCAGCAGCCCACGCCCGTTGGAGACCCAGTACTTC
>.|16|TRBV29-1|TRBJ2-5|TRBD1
CSVRGSRQGTGETQYF
TGCAGCGTTAGAGGGTCGCGACAGGGGACGGGGGAGACCCAGTACTTC
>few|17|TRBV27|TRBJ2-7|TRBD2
CASSLHRGLAGVGEQYF
TGTGCCAGCAGTCTCCACAGGGGACTAGCGGGAGTGGGTGAGCAGTACTTC